The clone carrying this T cell receptor (beta chain) was seen a handful of times. This specimen comes from a study of blood T cells in healthy people across ages. The CDR3 sequence is 13 residues long. V was shortened by 0 bases and J by 2 bases, with 8 bases between the two germline ends. Germline-derived CDR1 and CDR2 are SQVTM and ANQGSEA. With a J-beta primer mix and a sample-barcoded 5' primer, a second PCR ran about 6 to 11 cycles. TCRdb used MiXCR to reprocess the 5' RACE reads, holding one entry per CDR3 protein. The sample includes roughly 2 million distinct CDR3 sequences, roughly 52% seen only once; the top ten take 2.1%.

The sequenced sample was blood. The V and J genes are TRBV29-1 and TRBJ2-7; D possibly corresponds to TRBD1 (6 bases). The clonotype originates from a woman aged 40 to 55 in good health. The CDR3 bases are TGCAGCGTTGAAGAAGACAGGCCCTACGAGCAGTACTTC. It translates to CSVEEDRPYEQYF.